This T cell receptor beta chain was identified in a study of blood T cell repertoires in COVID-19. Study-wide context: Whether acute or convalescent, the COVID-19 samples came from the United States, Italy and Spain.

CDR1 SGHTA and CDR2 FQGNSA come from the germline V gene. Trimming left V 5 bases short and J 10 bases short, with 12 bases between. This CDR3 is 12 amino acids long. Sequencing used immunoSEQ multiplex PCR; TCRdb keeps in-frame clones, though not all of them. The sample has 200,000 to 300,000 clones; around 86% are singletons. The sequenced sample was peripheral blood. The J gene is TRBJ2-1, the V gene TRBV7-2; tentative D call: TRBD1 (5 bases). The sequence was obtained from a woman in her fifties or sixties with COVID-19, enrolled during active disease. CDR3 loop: CASSPTAREQFF. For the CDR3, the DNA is TGTGCCAGCAGCCCGACAGCCCGGGAGCAGTTCTTC.